Below are 11 T cell receptor beta chains sequenced from a single sample in a study of blood T cell repertoires in COVID-19. Method: immunoSEQ multiplex PCR; TCRdb's copy keeps in-frame clones and lacks some. The profile shows around 130,000 clones, more than 75% of them singletons. The sequenced material came from peripheral blood. These receptors were collected from a human donor in a cohort sampled during active COVID-19.

A word on this clone: The sample carries other DNA sequences with the same CDR3. V and J are TRBV5-1 and TRBJ1-2; 7 nucleotides agree with TRBD1. Germline V CDR1 and CDR2: SGHRS, YFSETQ. This CDR3 region has 15 residues. With V trimmed by 0 bases and J by 0 bases, 2 bases remained unmatched. CDR3 region: CASSLGQGANYGYTF. Written as DNA, the CDR3 is TGCGCCAGCAGCTTGGGTCAGGGGGCTAACTATGGCTACACCTTC.

The genes are TRBV6-5 and TRBJ2-3; TRBD2 might be the D (6 bases). The V and J ends lost 9 bases and 7 bases respectively, with 17 bases between them. Germline V gene lookup returns CDR1 MNHEY and CDR2 SVGAGI. The CDR3 runs to 13 residues. CDR3 region: CASRLVGAHTQYF. CDR3 bases: TGTGCCAGTCGACTAGTGGGCGCCCATACGCAGTATTTT.

On this clone: No DNA is shown, since the ends of the CDR3 on it are uncertain; the CDR3 is the one TCRdb lists. The chain couples TRBV21-1 to TRBJ1-5; the table's D gene call, TRBD1, was not cross checked with the DNA. TRBV21-1 is classified as a pseudogene. The CDR3 is 18 amino acids in total, end residues counted. The CDR3 here is CASSRETGWGAGNQPQHF.

The chain employs TRBV3-1 (or the pseudogene TRBV3-2) and TRBJ2-1; D remains ambiguous. CDR1 and CDR2 (germline): LGHDT, YNNKEL (reference sequence). The CDR3 totals 13 residues. V gave up 3 bases and J gave up 7 bases, with 10 bases separating them. CDR3 residues: CASSQYLLNEQFF. Here the CDR3 DNA reads TGTGCCAGCAGCCAGTACCTCCTAAATGAGCAGTTCTTC.

The table lists this clone with a few counts. The chain employs TRBV6-6 and TRBJ1-5, with a weak D call TRBD1 (5 bases). Germline V lookup: CDR1 MNHNY, CDR2 SVGAGI (reference sequence). The CDR3 contains 14 residues. V lost 6 bases and J 6 bases, leaving 15 bases between the germline ends. The CDR3 reads CASSLPVTGQPQHF. DNA of the CDR3: TGTGCCAGCAGCCTCCCTGTAACAGGTCAGCCCCAGCATTTT.

This chain links TRBV3-1 (or the pseudogene TRBV3-2) with TRBJ1-3, with unresolved D. This CDR3 has 17 amino acids. Deletions cut 0 bases from V and 3 bases from J, with 15 bases between. Germline loops: CDR1 LGHDT, CDR2 YNNKEL (reference sequence). The CDR3 region has the DNA TGTGCCAGCAGCCAAGATCCTCGAGGACTGGGTGGAAACACCATATATTTT. Its translation is CASSQDPRGLGGNTIYF.

This chain joins TRBV5-1 and TRBJ2-7, with 8 bases identical to TRBD1. This CDR3 is 16 amino acids long. V shed 0 bases and J 2 bases; nucleotides not matched to a gene: 7. CDR1 and CDR2 from the germline V gene are SGHRS and YFSETQ. As DNA, the CDR3 is TGCGCCAGCAGCTTGGTTCCGACAGGGGTCACCTACGAGCAGTACTTC. It translates to CASSLVPTGVTYEQYF.

The rearrangement uses TRBV9 and TRBJ2-7; weak D call: TRBD1 (5 bases). The CDR3 sequence is 13 residues long. The germline CDR1 and CDR2 sequences are SGDLS and YYNGEE. Trimming shortened V by 2 bases and J by 1 base, and 7 bases separated the two germline ends. CDR3 sequence (DNA): TGTGCCAGCAGCGTTGACAGTTCCTACGAGCAGTACTTC. This translates into CASSVDSSYEQYF. The whole variable domain, remainder taken from reference TRBV9 and TRBJ2-7, is DSGVTQTPKHLITATGQRVTLRCSPRSGDLSVYWYQQSLDQGLQFLIQYYNGEERAKGNILERFSAQQFPDLHSELNLSSLELGDSALYFCASSVDSSYEQYFGPGTRLTVT.

This clone is a singleton in its sample. This sequence joins TRBV6-4 and TRBJ2-7; 9 positions match TRBD1. The CDR3 contains 14 residues. Germline trimming cut 7 bases from V and 3 bases from J; bases unmatched to any gene: 7. CDR1 and CDR2 from the germline V gene are MRHNA and SNTAGT. CDR3 region: CASITGTGYYEQYF. Written as DNA, the CDR3 is TGTGCCAGCATCACCGGGACAGGGTACTACGAGCAGTACTTC.

There are a few counts of this clone. V is TRBV21-1 and J is TRBJ2-7; TRBD1, the table's D call, was not compared with the DNA. TRBV21-1 is described as a pseudogene. The CDR3 sequence is 14 residues long. The CDR3 DNA is TGTGCCAGCAGCGCTCGGGACAGGGTGGGGGAGCAGTACTTC. This codes for CASSARDRVGEQYF.

V is TRBV2 and J is TRBJ2-7, with 10 bases lining up with TRBD2. Losses at the gene ends were 4 bases for V and 4 bases for J; bases not matched to a gene: 7. Germline CDR1 and CDR2: SNHLY and FYNNEI. The CDR3 spans 15 residues. The CDR3 loop is CASSGSGRAWYEQYF. CDR3 nucleotide sequence: TGTGCCAGCAGTGGAAGCGGGAGGGCCTGGTACGAGCAGTACTTC.